Below, one T cell receptor beta chain is given with its context. Sequenced by immunoSEQ multiplex PCR; TCRdb stores in-frame clones only, minus some. The sample lists some 150,000 clones; about 85% were seen once. Per the germline V gene, CDR1 is KGHSH and CDR2 is LQKENI. This CDR3 is 17 amino acids long. The ends were cut back, 3 bases at V and 4 bases at J, with 21 bases in the middle. The sample belongs to a study of blood T cell repertoires in COVID-19. Study context: T cells, B-cell-depleted T cells, or PBMCs provided the cDNA or gDNA that served as material.

The chain couples TRBV18 to TRBJ1-2; no clear D. The receptor's source is a human donor with acute or convalescent COVID-19. The donor label of this sample is uncertain. Sequences were obtained from peripheral blood. The CDR3 sequence: CASSPLVGDVSPYGYTF. CDR3 coding DNA: TGTGCCAGCTCACCTTTAGTCGGGGATGTATCGCCCTATGGCTACACCTTC. Based on the CDR3 plus reference TRBV18 and TRBJ1-2, the full variable domain is NAGVMQNPRHLVRRRGQEARLRCSPMKGHSHVYWYRQLPEEGLKFMVYLQKENIIDESGMPKERFSAEFPKEGPSILRIQQVVRGDSAAYFCASSPLVGDVSPYGYTFGSGTRLTVV.